This TCR beta chain was profiled in a study of shared clonotypes between healthy human individuals. Measured with immunoSEQ multiplex PCR; TCRdb has only the in-frame clones, and not every one. Here the sample spans some 2,100,000 clones, more than 85% being singletons. CD45RO-negative CD8 cells positively selected for CCR7 made up the naive population, which excluded terminally differentiated effector memory CD45RA+ cells. The material sequenced was naive CD8+ T cells from PBMCs. The source is a man younger than 35 in good health. Some clones in this sample may be carry-over from other donors' samples.

The CDR3 sequence: CASSSDGASATYNEQFF. CDR3 bases: TGTGCCAGCAGTTCTGATGGGGCTAGCGCTACCTACAATGAGCAGTTCTTC. The V gene is TRBV27, the J gene TRBJ2-1, with D perhaps TRBD2 (6 bases). Germline loops: CDR1 MNHEY, CDR2 SMNVEV (reference sequence). This CDR3 is built from 17 residues. The V end lost 4 bases, the J end lost 2 bases, and 18 bases lay between the germline ends.